This TCR beta chain stems from a study of shared clonotypes between healthy human individuals. Overall study findings and caveats: Represented genetic and exposure-history diversity was restricted by having few donors.

Per the original data handling: Junction-only immunoSEQ data arrived without quality scores, meaning filtering differed. Some clones are missing from TCRdb's copy, which holds only in-frame ones; the method was immunoSEQ multiplex PCR. The D gene and trimming were derived from the DNA, and the V and J assignments and clone size from that table. The sample comprises about 1,900,000 clones, about 94% of which are singletons, and under 1.5% rests with the top ten. In regard to this clone: The antigen is unknown.

The naive CD8 fraction comprised CD45RO-negative cells positively selected for CCR7 and excluded terminally differentiated effector memory CD45RA+ cells. CDR3 size: 13 residues. Germline lookup yields CDR1 SGHTA and CDR2 FQGNSA. Unmatched junction bases numbered 4, after V lost 5 bases and J lost 3 bases. The receptor was derived from a young man in good health. The specimen was naive CD8+ T cells sorted from blood. The chain couples TRBV7-2 to TRBJ2-7, with TRBD1 matching over 7 bases. CDR3 sequence: CASSAHRGYEQYF. Written as DNA, the CDR3 is TGTGCCAGCAGCGCTCACAGGGGCTACGAGCAGTACTTC. Full variable domain (rest looked up from reference TRBV7-2 and TRBJ2-7): GAGVSQSPSNKVTEKGKDVELRCDPISGHTALYWYRQSLGQGLEFLIYFQGNSAPDKSGLPSDRFSAERTGGSVSTLTIQRTQQEDSAVYLCASSAHRGYEQYFGPGTRLTVT.